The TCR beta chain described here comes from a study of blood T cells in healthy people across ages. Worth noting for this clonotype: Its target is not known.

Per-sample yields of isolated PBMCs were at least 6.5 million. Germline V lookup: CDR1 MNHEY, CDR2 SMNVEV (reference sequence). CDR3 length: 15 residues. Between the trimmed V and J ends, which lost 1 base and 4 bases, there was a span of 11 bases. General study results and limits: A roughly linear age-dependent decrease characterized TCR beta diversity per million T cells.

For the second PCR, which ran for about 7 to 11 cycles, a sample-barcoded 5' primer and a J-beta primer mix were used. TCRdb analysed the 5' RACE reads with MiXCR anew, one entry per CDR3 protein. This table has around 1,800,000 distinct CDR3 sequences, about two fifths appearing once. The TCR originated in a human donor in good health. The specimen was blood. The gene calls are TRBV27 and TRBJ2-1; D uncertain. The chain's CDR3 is CASSLYQDGYNEQFF. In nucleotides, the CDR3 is TGTGCCAGCAGTTTATATCAGGATGGGTACAATGAGCAGTTCTTC.